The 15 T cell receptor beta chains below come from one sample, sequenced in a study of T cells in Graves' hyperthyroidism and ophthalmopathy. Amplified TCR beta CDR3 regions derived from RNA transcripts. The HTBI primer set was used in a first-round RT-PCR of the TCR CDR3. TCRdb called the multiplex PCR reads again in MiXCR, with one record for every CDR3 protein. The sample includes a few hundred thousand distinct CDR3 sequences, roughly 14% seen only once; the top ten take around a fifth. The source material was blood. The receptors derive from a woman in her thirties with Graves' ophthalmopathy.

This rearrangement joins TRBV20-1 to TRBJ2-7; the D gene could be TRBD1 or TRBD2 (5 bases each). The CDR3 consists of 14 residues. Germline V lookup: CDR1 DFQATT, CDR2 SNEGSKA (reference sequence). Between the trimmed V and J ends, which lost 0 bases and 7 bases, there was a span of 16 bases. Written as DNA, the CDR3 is TGCAGTGCTAGAGATGGGACCCGCTCCGGGGAGCAGTACTTC. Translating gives CSARDGTRSGEQYF.

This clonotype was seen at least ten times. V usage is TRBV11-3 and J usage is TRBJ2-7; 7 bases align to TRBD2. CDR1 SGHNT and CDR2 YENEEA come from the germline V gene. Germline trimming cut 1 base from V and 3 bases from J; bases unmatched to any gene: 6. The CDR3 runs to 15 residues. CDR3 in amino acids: CASSLGGGDLYEQYF. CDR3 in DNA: TGTGCCAGCAGCTTAGGGGGAGGGGACCTCTACGAGCAGTACTTC. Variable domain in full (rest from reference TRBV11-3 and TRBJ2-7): EAGVVQSPRYKIIEKKQPVAFWCNPISGHNTLYWYLQNLGQGPELLIRYENEEAVDDSQLPKDRFSAERLKGVDSTLKIQPAELGDSAVYLCASSLGGGDLYEQYFGPGTRLTVT.

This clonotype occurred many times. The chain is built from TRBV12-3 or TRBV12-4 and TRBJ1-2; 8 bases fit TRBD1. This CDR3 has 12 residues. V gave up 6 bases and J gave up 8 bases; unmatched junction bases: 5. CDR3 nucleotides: TGTGCCAGCAGGACAGGGGCGAGAGGCTACACCTTC. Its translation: CASRTGARGYTF.

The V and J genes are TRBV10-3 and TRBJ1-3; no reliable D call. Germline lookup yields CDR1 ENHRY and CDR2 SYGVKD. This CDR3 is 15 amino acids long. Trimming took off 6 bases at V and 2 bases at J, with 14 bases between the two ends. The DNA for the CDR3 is TGTGCCATCAGAGACGAGAGAGCACCTGGAAACACCATATATTTT. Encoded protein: CAIRDERAPGNTIYF.

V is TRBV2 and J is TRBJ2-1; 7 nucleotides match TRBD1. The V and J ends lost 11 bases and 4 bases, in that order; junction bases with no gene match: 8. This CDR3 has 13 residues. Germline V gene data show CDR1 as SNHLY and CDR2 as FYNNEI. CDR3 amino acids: CAGRDSRYNEQFF. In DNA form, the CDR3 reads TGTGCCGGTCGGGACAGTAGATACAATGAGCAGTTCTTC.

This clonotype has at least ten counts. For the CDR3, the DNA is TGTGCCAGCAGTCCAAGACAGCCGCGGAGCTCCTATAATTCACCCCTCCACTTT. It is translated as CASSPRQPRSSYNSPLHF. The gene calls are TRBV27 and TRBJ1-6; weak D call: TRBD1 (5 bases). The germline V gene has CDR1 MNHEY and CDR2 SMNVEV (reference sequence). V was clipped by 5 bases and J by 0 bases, with 17 bases between them. The CDR3 extends over 18 amino acids.

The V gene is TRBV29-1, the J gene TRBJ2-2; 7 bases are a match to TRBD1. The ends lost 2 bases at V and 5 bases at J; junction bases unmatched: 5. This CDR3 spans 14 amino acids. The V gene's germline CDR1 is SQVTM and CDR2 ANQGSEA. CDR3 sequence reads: CSVEPGGVTGELFF. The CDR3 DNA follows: TGCAGCGTTGAACCAGGGGGTGTGACCGGGGAGCTGTTTTTT.

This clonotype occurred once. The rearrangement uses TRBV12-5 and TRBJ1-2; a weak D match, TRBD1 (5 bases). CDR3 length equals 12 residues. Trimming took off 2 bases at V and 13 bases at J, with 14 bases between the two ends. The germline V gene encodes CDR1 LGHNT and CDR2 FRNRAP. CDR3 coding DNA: TGTGCTAGTGGTTTGTCCCGGGGCGCTAGCACCTTC. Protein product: CASGLSRGASTF.

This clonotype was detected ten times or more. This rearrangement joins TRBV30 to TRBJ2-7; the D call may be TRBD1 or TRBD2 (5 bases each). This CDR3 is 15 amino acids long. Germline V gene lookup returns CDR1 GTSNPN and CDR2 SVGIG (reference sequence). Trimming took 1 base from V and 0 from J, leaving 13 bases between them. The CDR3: CAWSGSFGASYEQYF. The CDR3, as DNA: TGTGCCTGGAGTGGTAGTTTCGGGGCCTCCTACGAGCAGTACTTC.

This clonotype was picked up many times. CDR3 region: CASSLSGGVDTQYF. For the CDR3, the DNA is TGTGCCAGCAGTTTAAGCGGGGGGGTTGATACGCAGTATTTT. The chain uses TRBV12-3 or TRBV12-4 and TRBJ2-3; TRBD2 matches at 10 bases. The CDR3 length is 14 residues. V was pared by 2 bases and J by 6 bases, with 2 bases of the junction left unmatched.

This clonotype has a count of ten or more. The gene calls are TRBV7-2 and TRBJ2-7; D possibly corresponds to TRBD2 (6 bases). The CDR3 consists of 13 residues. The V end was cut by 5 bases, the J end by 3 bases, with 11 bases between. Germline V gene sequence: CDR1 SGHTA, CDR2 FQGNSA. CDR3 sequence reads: CASSLWRGYEQYF. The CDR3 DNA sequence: TGTGCCAGCAGCCTTTGGCGGGGCTACGAGCAGTACTTC. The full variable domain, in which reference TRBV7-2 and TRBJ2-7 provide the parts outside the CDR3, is GAGVSQSPSNKVTEKGKDVELRCDPISGHTALYWYRQSLGQGLEFLIYFQGNSAPDKSGLPSDRFSAERTGGSVSTLTIQRTQQEDSAVYLCASSLWRGYEQYFGPGTRLTVT.

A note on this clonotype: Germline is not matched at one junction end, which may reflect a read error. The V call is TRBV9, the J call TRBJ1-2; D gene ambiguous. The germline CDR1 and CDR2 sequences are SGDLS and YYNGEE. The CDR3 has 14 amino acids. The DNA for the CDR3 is TGTGCCAGCGGTGGAGACGGACCCTACTATGGCTACCCCTTC. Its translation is CASGGDGPYYGYPF.

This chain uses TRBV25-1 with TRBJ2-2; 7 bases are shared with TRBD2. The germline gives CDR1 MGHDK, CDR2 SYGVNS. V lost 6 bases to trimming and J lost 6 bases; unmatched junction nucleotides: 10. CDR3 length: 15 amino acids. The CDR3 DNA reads TGTGCCAGCAGGGGGGGGGTGGCGAAGGCCGGGGAGCTGTTTTTT. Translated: CASRGGVAKAGELFF.

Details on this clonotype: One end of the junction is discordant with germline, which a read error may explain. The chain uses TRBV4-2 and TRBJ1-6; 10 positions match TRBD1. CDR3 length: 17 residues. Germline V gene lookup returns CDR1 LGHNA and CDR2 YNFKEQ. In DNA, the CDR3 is TGTGCCCGCAGCCAACCCATCGGACAGGGGGATAATTCACCCCTCCACTTT. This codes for CARSQPIGQGDNSPLHF.

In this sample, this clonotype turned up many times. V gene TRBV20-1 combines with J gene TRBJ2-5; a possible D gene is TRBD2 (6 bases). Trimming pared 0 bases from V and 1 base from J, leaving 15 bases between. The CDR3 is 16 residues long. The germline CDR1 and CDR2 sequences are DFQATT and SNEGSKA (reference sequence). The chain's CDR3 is CSARDLGASVQETQYF. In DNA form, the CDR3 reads TGCAGTGCTAGAGATCTCGGGGCTAGCGTCCAAGAGACCCAGTACTTC.